This T cell receptor beta chain was recovered during a study of blood T cell repertoires in COVID-19. Overall study context: T cells, B-cell-depleted T cells, or PBMCs supplied cDNA or gDNA.

Trimming removed 8 bases at V and 2 bases at J, with 11 bases between. Germline V gene lookup returns CDR1 MNHEY and CDR2 SVGAGI. The CDR3 loop spans 13 amino acids. In the authors' workflow: Amplification from reference gene primers served as the basis for estimated nucleated cell counts. Measured with immunoSEQ multiplex PCR; TCRdb has only the in-frame clones, and not every one. That table supplies the V and J calls and clone size; D and trimming were determined from the DNA. The sample carries some 250,000 clones, roughly 87% recorded once. The chain combines TRBV6-5 with TRBJ2-3; perhaps TRBD1 as D (6 bases). The source material was peripheral blood. The receptor was derived from a woman aged 25 to 39 with acute or convalescent COVID-19. The DNA of the CDR3 is TGTGCCAGCCAGACAGGATTCACAGATACGCAGTATTTT. This encodes CASQTGFTDTQYF.